This T cell receptor (beta chain) was recorded in a study of cytomegalovirus exposure and HLA in healthy donors. At the level of the study: Inside one of the first data releases sat 80 million to 95 million unique TCRs taken from HLA-typed donors. Falling in the Caucasian-associated ancestry cluster were about 82% of under 500 genotyped donors. Overall study findings and caveats: Some V segments could not be told apart, so they were left out, TRBV6-2 and TRBV6-3 among them.

It was with 60 Vbeta and 13 Jbeta primers that the PCR ran. Original data processing: It was a later analysis that counted 79 million or so unique TCR beta chains, of which roughly 11 million were shared. The data were produced by immunoSEQ multiplex PCR, yet TCRdb's version contains in-frame clones alone and is incomplete. V and J calls and clone size are those listed in that table; D and trimming were worked out from the DNA. The sample has 160,000 or so clones; around 78% are singletons. CDR1 is SEHNR, CDR2 FQNEAQ, per germline (reference sequence). V gave up 1 base and J gave up 3 bases, with 9 bases separating them. CDR3 length: 14 amino acids. The table lists this clone with a few counts. Its antigen is unidentified.

V and J are TRBV7-9 and TRBJ1-2, with D unclear. The source is a woman in her 40s in good health and CMV-seronegative. Sequencing was carried out using PBMCs. The CDR3 is CASSLVQLHYGYTF. CDR3 DNA sequence: TGTGCCAGCAGCTTAGTACAGCTTCACTATGGCTACACCTTC.